Listed below are T cell receptor beta chains from one sample, sequenced in a study of T cell responses to AZD1222 COVID-19 vaccine. Some clones are missing from TCRdb's copy, which holds only in-frame ones; the method was immunoSEQ multiplex PCR. The sample has about 120,000 clones; just over 90% are singletons. The material sequenced was peripheral blood, taken on day 0 of AZD1222 vaccination. The receptors originated from an adult in good health. Both conserved end residues are part of each CDR3. The D gene is left open where the match is weak. Not every row has a clone size; where given, it reads once, few, many or a size class.

TRBJ1-6	NA	NA	TRBV12-3/TRBV12-4	TGTGCCAGCAGTTTCGGCGGTAATTCACCCCTCCACTTT	CASSFGGNSPLHF
TRBJ2-1	NA	TRBD2	TRBV30	TGTGCCTGGAGTGTCGGGACTAGCGGGGGGCAGAATGAGCAGTTCTTC	CAWSVGTSGGQNEQFF
TRBJ1-6	NA	TRBD1	TRBV2	TGTGCCAGGGGGACGGACAGGGTTGATTCACCCCTCCACTTT	CARGTDRVDSPLHF
TRBJ2-7	once	NA	TRBV19	TGTGCCAGTAGGAAAGGGACCACCTACGAGCAGTACTTC	CASRKGTTYEQYF
TRBJ1-3	few	TRBD1	TRBV5-1	TGCGCCAGCAGCTTGGCCGGGGTTGACAGGGCCAACACCATATATTTT	CASSLAGVDRANTIYF
TRBJ1-2	NA	NA	TRBV5-6	TGTGCCAGCAGCTTGGTCGGCAGCGGACAATATGGCTACACCTTC	CASSLVGSGQYGYTF
TRBJ2-7	NA	NA	TRBV7-2	TGTGCCAGCAGCTTAGGCCAATCAGGGGCCGACGAGCAGTACTTC	CASSLGQSGADEQYF
TRBJ1-6	NA	TRBD1	TRBV5-5	TGTGCCAGCAGCGTTAGTGGGACAGATAATTCACCCCTCCACTTT	CASSVSGTDNSPLHF
TRBJ1-2	NA	NA	TRBV3-1/TRBV3-2	TGTGCCAGCAGCCAAGCAGGGGTAGGGTATGGCTACACCTTC	CASSQAGVGYGYTF
TRBJ2-7	NA	NA	TRBV4-3	TGCGCCAGCAGCCAAGTGTCCGGGTCGAGCTCCTACGAGCAGTACTTC	CASSQVSGSSSYEQYF
TRBJ1-2	once	NA	TRBV28	TGTGCCAGCAGCGTCCGGACGCATGGCTACACCTTC	CASSVRTHGYTF
TRBJ2-7	NA	NA	TRBV7-2	TGTGCCAGCAGCTGGGACGGGAACTACGAGCAGTACTTC	CASSWDGNYEQYF
TRBJ2-2	NA	NA	TRBV5-8	TGTGCCAGCCGCCGGGACGTAGGCTGGGAGCTGTTTTTT	CASRRDVGWELFF
TRBJ1-1	NA	NA	TRBV7-9	TGTGCCAGCAGCTTAGCTGAAGCTTTCTTT	CASSLAEAFF
TRBJ1-5	NA	NA	TRBV7-2	TGTGCCAGCAGCTTCTTCACAGGACTGAATAGCAATCAGCCCCAGCATTTT	CASSFFTGLNSNQPQHF
TRBJ1-2	NA	TRBD1	TRBV7-2	TGTGCCAGCAGCTTTAGGACAGGGGACACAACTCTTAACTATGGCTACACCTTC	CASSFRTGDTTLNYGYTF
TRBJ2-7	NA	TRBD1	TRBV19	TGTGCCAGTACCCCGACAGGGGTCTCCTACGAGCAGTACTTC	CASTPTGVSYEQYF
TRBJ1-4	NA	NA	TRBV28	TGTGCCAGCAGTTTCGAGGGCCCGGGTGAAAAACTGTTTTTT	CASSFEGPGEKLFF
TRBJ1-5	NA	NA	TRBV21-1	TGTGCCAGCAGTCTGTATCAGGGGCAGCATAGCAATCAGCCCCAGCATTTT	CASSLYQGQHSNQPQHF
TRBJ1-6	NA	NA	TRBV19	TGTGCCAGTAGTACCTCAGGGTACAATTCACCCCTCCACTTT	CASSTSGYNSPLHF
TRBJ2-1	NA	NA	TRBV18	TGTGCCAGCTCACCACCGACGGGAAATGAGCAGTTCTTC	CASSPPTGNEQFF
TRBJ2-2	NA	TRBD1	TRBV4-2	TGTGCCAGCAGCCAAGCAGGGGGCGGAGGCGGGGAGCTGTTTTTT	CASSQAGGGGGELFF
TRBJ1-2	NA	TRBD1	TRBV5-6	TGTGCCAGCAGCGTGACAGGGGGCTCTGGGTATGGCTACACCTTC	CASSVTGGSGYGYTF
TRBJ1-1	NA	NA	TRBV28	TGTGCCAGCAGTCCCCCAGGGTTTGAAGCTTTCTTT	CASSPPGFEAFF
TRBJ2-7	NA	NA	TRBV24-1	TGTGCCACCAGTGATGTGAACTCCTACGAGCAGTACTTC	CATSDVNSYEQYF
TRBJ2-7	NA	NA	TRBV5-4	TGTGCCAGCAGCCCCGGACAGTCCTACGAGCAGTACTTC	CASSPGQSYEQYF
TRBJ1-5	NA	TRBD1	TRBV6-2/TRBV6-3	TGTGCCAGCAGCCTAACAGGGGTAATTGAGCCCCAGCATTTT	CASSLTGVIEPQHF
TRBJ1-1	once	NA	TRBV5-6	TGTGCCAGCAGCACTTTACAGGGATTCATGAACACTGAAGCTTTCTTT	CASSTLQGFMNTEAFF
TRBJ1-6	NA	TRBD1	TRBV7-3	TGTGCCAGCAGCTTAAATAGTCGGGGGACAGGGAATTCACCCCTCCACTTT	CASSLNSRGTGNSPLHF
TRBJ1-5	NA	NA	TRBV30	TGTGCCTGGAGTCAGGGGCATCAGCCCCAGCATTTT	CAWSQGHQPQHF
TRBJ2-1	NA	NA	TRBV4-1	TGCGCCAGCAGCCAAGATCAGGGATGGGGTAATGAGCAGTTCTTC	CASSQDQGWGNEQFF
TRBJ2-2	NA	TRBD1	TRBV6-2/TRBV6-3	TGTGCCAGCAGTTACCTCGACAGGGCGGGCACCGGGGAGCTGTTTTTT	CASSYLDRAGTGELFF
TRBJ1-5	NA	NA	TRBV5-1	TGCGCCAGCAGCTTGTCAGGGAGCAGCAATCAGCCCCAGCATTTT	CASSLSGSSNQPQHF
TRBJ1-2	few	NA	TRBV6-5	TGTGCCAGCAAAATTACCTCAGGGGTGGGCTATGGCTACACCTTC	CASKITSGVGYGYTF
TRBJ2-7	NA	NA	TRBV30	TGTGCCTTGGGACCAGCTTCCTACGAGCAGTACTTC	CALGPASYEQYF
TRBJ2-7	NA	NA	TRBV19	TGTGCCAGTAGTTTAAAAGCCGGGACTTTACCCTACGAGCAGTACTTC	CASSLKAGTLPYEQYF
TRBJ2-3	NA	TRBD2	TRBV19	TGTGCCAGTAGTCGCACTAGCGCTGATACGCAGTATTTT	CASSRTSADTQYF
TRBJ2-1	NA	NA	TRBV9	TGTGCCAGCAGTCTTCCCCCTACGTCCTACAATGAGCAGTTCTTC	CASSLPPTSYNEQFF
TRBJ1-5	NA	TRBD1	TRBV7-8	TGTGCCAGCAGCCCCAAGGGACAGGGGGCAGGGCAGCCCCAGCATTTT	CASSPKGQGAGQPQHF
TRBJ1-1	NA	NA	TRBV18	TGTGCCAGCTCAAGGATCCGTGAGAACACTGAAGCTTTCTTT	CASSRIRENTEAFF
TRBJ1-2	NA	NA	TRBV15	TGTGCCACCAGCAGAGACAGGGGTAAAGGCTACACCTTC	CATSRDRGKGYTF